These T cell receptor beta chains were read from a single sample in a study of technical replicates of blood from a handful of donors. Here immunoSEQ multiplex PCR was the method, and the copy in TCRdb shows in-frame clones only, minus some. The sample lists under 75,000 clones, 80% to 95% occurring once. The sequenced sample was PBMCs. Receptors originate from a human donor in good health. Some clones in this sample may be carry-over from other donors' samples. Each CDR3 is given with its conserved first and last residue. Each record gives: J gene, D gene, clone size, V gene, CDR3 length, CDR3 DNA, CDR3 protein. D genes are given only for firm matches. Clone size is given for some rows only: seen once, a few or many times, or a class if the clone is expanded.

j_gene: TRBJ2-4; d_gene: NA; abundance: NA; v_gene: TRBV7-2; len: 15; CDR3nt: TGTGCCAGCAGCGCCCCAGGGTCGGGTGGGAACATTCAGTACTTC; CDR3aa: CASSAPGSGGNIQYF
j_gene: TRBJ2-5; d_gene: NA; abundance: once; v_gene: TRBV7-2; len: 16; CDR3nt: TGTGCCAGCAGCTTAGGGGCCGGGACTGGGGGGGAGACCCAGTACTTC; CDR3aa: CASSLGAGTGGETQYF
j_gene: TRBJ1-2; d_gene: TRBD1; abundance: once; v_gene: TRBV7-2; len: 16; CDR3nt: TGTGCCAGCAGCCGAACGGCAGGGGGCGGTAATTATGGCTACACCTTC; CDR3aa: CASSRTAGGGNYGYTF
j_gene: TRBJ2-3; d_gene: NA; abundance: NA; v_gene: TRBV9; len: 16; CDR3nt: TGTGCCAGCAGCGTAGGTCTAGCTCGTCTTAGAGATACGCAGTATTTT; CDR3aa: CASSVGLARLRDTQYF
j_gene: TRBJ2-1; d_gene: NA; abundance: NA; v_gene: TRBV6-5; len: 13; CDR3nt: TGTGCCAGCAGAAAGACCCAGGGGAATGAGCAGTTCTTC; CDR3aa: CASRKTQGNEQFF
j_gene: TRBJ1-6; d_gene: NA; abundance: NA; v_gene: TRBV9; len: 14; CDR3nt: TGTGCCAGCAGCGCCGACAGAAGTAATTCACCCCTCCACTTT; CDR3aa: CASSADRSNSPLHF
j_gene: TRBJ1-2; d_gene: NA; abundance: NA; v_gene: TRBV11-2; len: 15; CDR3nt: TGTGCCAGCAGCTTAGATAGCTACAGGAACTATGGCTACACCTTC; CDR3aa: CASSLDSYRNYGYTF
j_gene: TRBJ1-1; d_gene: NA; abundance: NA; v_gene: TRBV20-1; len: 11; CDR3nt: TGCAGTGCAACTAAGGGGACTGAAGCTTTCTTT; CDR3aa: CSATKGTEAFF
j_gene: TRBJ1-1; d_gene: TRBD1; abundance: NA; v_gene: TRBV2; len: 14; CDR3nt: TGTGCCAGTACCGGGACAGGGGGTTTAACTGAAGCTTTCTTT; CDR3aa: CASTGTGGLTEAFF
j_gene: TRBJ2-7; d_gene: TRBD1; abundance: NA; v_gene: TRBV5-1; len: 14; CDR3nt: TGCGCCAGCAGCTATGGACAGGGGGCCTACGAGCAGTACTTC; CDR3aa: CASSYGQGAYEQYF
j_gene: TRBJ2-7; d_gene: TRBD2; abundance: NA; v_gene: TRBV11-1; len: 16; CDR3nt: TGTGCCAGCAGCCCCGAGGCTAGACTAGCGTCGTACGAGCAGTACTTC; CDR3aa: CASSPEARLASYEQYF
j_gene: TRBJ2-7; d_gene: TRBD2; abundance: few; v_gene: TRBV7-9; len: 12; CDR3nt: TGTGCCAGCAGCCATGCGGGGGACGAGCAGTACTTC; CDR3aa: CASSHAGDEQYF
j_gene: TRBJ2-3; d_gene: NA; abundance: NA; v_gene: TRBV4-1; len: 15; CDR3nt: TGCGCCAGCAGCCGCCTCCCCGGCGGTACAGATACGCAGTATTTT; CDR3aa: CASSRLPGGTDTQYF
j_gene: TRBJ1-3; d_gene: NA; abundance: NA; v_gene: TRBV7-2; len: 15; CDR3nt: TGTGCCAGCAGCCCGAGGGCAGGTACTGGAAACACCATATATTTT; CDR3aa: CASSPRAGTGNTIYF
j_gene: TRBJ2-1; d_gene: NA; abundance: NA; v_gene: TRBV5-8; len: 12; CDR3nt: TGTGCCAGCAACGCGGGTGTCAAGGAGCAGTTCTTC; CDR3aa: CASNAGVKEQFF
j_gene: TRBJ2-1; d_gene: NA; abundance: NA; v_gene: TRBV7-6; len: 12; CDR3nt: TGTGCCAGCAGCTTACCCCTTAGTTCCCAGTTCTTC; CDR3aa: CASSLPLSSQFF
j_gene: TRBJ2-5; d_gene: TRBD2; abundance: NA; v_gene: TRBV15; len: 18; CDR3nt: TGTGCCACCAGCAGAGATAGTGGTACTAGCGGGAGCGCGGAGACCCAGTACTTC; CDR3aa: CATSRDSGTSGSAETQYF
j_gene: TRBJ1-2; d_gene: TRBD1; abundance: NA; v_gene: TRBV11-1; len: 16; CDR3nt: TGTGCCAGCAGCTTATTCTACGTTCCAGGGGGATATGGCTACACCTTC; CDR3aa: CASSLFYVPGGYGYTF
j_gene: TRBJ1-2; d_gene: TRBD1; abundance: NA; v_gene: TRBV7-9; len: 15; CDR3nt: TGTGCCAGCAGCGGGGGCCCGGGACAGGGATTATCCCACACCTTC; CDR3aa: CASSGGPGQGLSHTF
j_gene: TRBJ2-1; d_gene: NA; abundance: once; v_gene: TRBV29-1; len: 15; CDR3nt: TGCAGCGTTGAAGGGGGTGGGAGGAGGGCCCAGGGGCAGTTCTTC; CDR3aa: CSVEGGGRRAQGQFF
j_gene: TRBJ2-3; d_gene: TRBD2; abundance: NA; v_gene: TRBV7-2; len: 15; CDR3nt: TGTGCCAGCAGCTCCTGGGGGGAGGGCGCAGATACGCAGTATTTT; CDR3aa: CASSSWGEGADTQYF
j_gene: TRBJ1-2; d_gene: TRBD1; abundance: NA; v_gene: TRBV5-1; len: 14; CDR3nt: TGCGCCAGCAGCCCTCAGCCAGACAGGGATGGCTACACCTTC; CDR3aa: CASSPQPDRDGYTF
j_gene: TRBJ2-1; d_gene: NA; abundance: NA; v_gene: TRBV5-6; len: 15; CDR3nt: TGTGCCAGCAGCTTTGGCCGTGGGCCCTACAATGAGCAGTTCTTC; CDR3aa: CASSFGRGPYNEQFF
j_gene: TRBJ2-3; d_gene: NA; abundance: NA; v_gene: TRBV12-5; len: 12; CDR3nt: TGTGCTAGTAGTACAAGCACAGATACGCAGTATTTT; CDR3aa: CASSTSTDTQYF
j_gene: TRBJ1-1; d_gene: TRBD1; abundance: NA; v_gene: TRBV18; len: 13; CDR3nt: TGTGCCAGCTCACCTACAGGGGGGACTGAAGCTTTCTTT; CDR3aa: CASSPTGGTEAFF
j_gene: TRBJ1-1; d_gene: NA; abundance: NA; v_gene: TRBV6-5; len: 14; CDR3nt: TGTGCCAGCAGAAAGACAGAATGGAACACTGAAGCTTTCTTT; CDR3aa: CASRKTEWNTEAFF
j_gene: TRBJ1-1; d_gene: NA; abundance: NA; v_gene: TRBV25-1; len: 11; CDR3nt: TGTGCCAGCACAGGGAACACTGAAGCTTTCTTT; CDR3aa: CASTGNTEAFF
j_gene: TRBJ2-1; d_gene: TRBD1; abundance: NA; v_gene: TRBV11-1; len: 17; CDR3nt: TGTGCCAGCAGCTCACCCCCGGGACAGGGTTTCTACAATGAGCAGTTCTTC; CDR3aa: CASSSPPGQGFYNEQFF